The sequence of this T cell receptor beta chain was determined in a study of identical twins (dated by TCRdb to about 2016). As for the study more broadly: The study deep-sequenced TCR alpha and beta repertoires from monozygotic twins, unrelated adults of various ages and cord blood to test whether fetal clonotypes persist. To rule out contamination, the twin experiments were replicated at different times with different library preparation protocols. Points the paper makes about the study in general: Abundant cord blood beta clonotypes had fewer insertions, young adult naive repertoires showed a similar but weaker trend, and memory repertoires showed no such trend. Conclusions relied on cross-sectional statistical analysis, since the same donors could not be followed over many years. Excess twin sharing in beta out-of-frame sequences was weaker because fewer shared sequences lowered the signal-to-noise ratio. Compared with coincidental sharing between unrelated individuals, out-of-frame TCR alpha sequences shared between twins had an excess of sequences with low generation probability. Out-of-frame TCR alpha sharing in monozygotic twins was systematically underestimated by recombination models, whereas sharing between unrelated individuals was in agreement with the recombination models. Invariant T cells such as MAIT and iNKT could partly confound zero-insertion analyses, although diverse VJ usage argued against such confounding for most clonotypes.

Library preparation was by 5' RACE. The instrument given in TCRdb is Illumina HiSeq 2000. A universal primer binding site was added through template switching, and the final cDNA carried a unique molecular identifier so that TCR cDNA molecules could be counted accurately. Specific primers in the conserved constant-segment region were used to synthesize first-strand cDNA for the TCR alpha and beta chains. To control for contamination, each cDNA library was double barcoded with a SMART-Mk sample barcode plus Illumina barcodes. TruSeq adapter sequences, together with Illumina sample barcodes, were added in two successive PCR steps. The Illumina HiSeq platform was used with custom primers to sequence TCR alpha and beta cDNA libraries. Per the authors' processing: Unique molecular identifiers were extracted from raw reads with MiGEC, and CDR3 positions were determined with MiXCR. For each individual, recombination models were inferred using an EM algorithm with the repgenHMM and IGoR tools. The tcR package in R was used for shared clonotype analysis, with sharing normalized by the product of cloneset sizes. To study raw recombination without the effects of thymic and clonal selection, out-of-frame nonproductive sequences were analyzed. TCRdb reprocessing: public reads trimmed at Q25 with fastp, clones called with MiXCR, in-frame beta chains kept. CDR3 protein duplicates are merged, each entry listing the most common genes and DNA. TCRdb's processing, not the study's, gives the V and J calls here. The sample table contains approximately 600,000 distinct CDR3 sequences; only one count was recorded for approximately 10% of them. The ten top clones hold roughly 3% of the sample.

For this clonotype: Its binding antigen is unknown. One base away there is no much larger clone; base qualities are not given.

Every donor in the study was a healthy Caucasian. The twin cohort consisted of three pairs of female monozygotic twins, all aged about 18 to 30 years. RNA for TCR libraries was isolated from peripheral blood mononuclear cells. These same records also appear under a second study, on yellow fever vaccine responses in identical twins. As that second study puts it: According to the authors, the vaccine-induced T cell response in identical twins seemed to be partly convergent and partly specific to each individual. In identical twins, the study followed T cell clones that responded to the vaccine with precision.

Sequencing was done on a sample of PBMCs. The receptor was isolated from a woman under 30 in good health.

The CDR3 is CASSPERGYSYNEQFF. The DNA sequence is TGTGCCAGCAGTCCCGAGCGGGGTTACTCCTACAATGAGCAGTTCTTC. The chain employs TRBV12-3 or TRBV12-4 and TRBJ2-1, and 7 junctional nucleotides match TRBD2. From cysteine to phenylalanine, the CDR3 is 16 amino acids long. The DNA shown is the 48-base CDR3, in frame from base 1. Relative to germline, V is missing 5 bases and J is missing 0 bases, with 7 bases of the junction outside any gene match.